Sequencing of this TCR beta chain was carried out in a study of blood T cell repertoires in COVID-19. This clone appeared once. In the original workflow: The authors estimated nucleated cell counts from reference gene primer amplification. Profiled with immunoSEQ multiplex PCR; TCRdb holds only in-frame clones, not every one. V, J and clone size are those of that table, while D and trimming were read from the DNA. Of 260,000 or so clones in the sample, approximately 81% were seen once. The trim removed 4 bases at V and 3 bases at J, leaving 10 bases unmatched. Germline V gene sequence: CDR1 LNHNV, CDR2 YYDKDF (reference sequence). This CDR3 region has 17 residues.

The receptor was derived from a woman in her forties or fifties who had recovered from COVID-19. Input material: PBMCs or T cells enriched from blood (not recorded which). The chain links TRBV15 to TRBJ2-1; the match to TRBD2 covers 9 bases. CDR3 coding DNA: TGTGCCACCAGCAACCTAATAGCGGGAGATTTCTACAATGAGCAGTTCTTC. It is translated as CATSNLIAGDFYNEQFF.